This T cell receptor beta chain derives from a study of T cells in Graves' hyperthyroidism and ophthalmopathy. With a duration under 2 months, the hyperthyroidism was newly diagnosed in patients aged 18 to 65. PBMCs were sourced from less than 12 ml fresh peripheral blood. What was amplified from RNA transcripts were TCR beta CDR3 regions. The HTBI primer set was used in a first-round RT-PCR of the TCR CDR3. TCRdb re-called the multiplex PCR reads through MiXCR, storing one row per CDR3 protein. The repertoire holds some 200,000 distinct CDR3 sequences, 17% seen once, with roughly 50% in the top ten. The germline V and J ends were trimmed by 4 bases and 3 bases, with 11 bases remaining between them. The germline V gene has CDR1 SGDLS and CDR2 YYNGEE. This CDR3 has 13 amino acids. The study's findings and limits: Before onset, by a median of 6.5 months, the model predicted ophthalmopathy.

The sample holds a few counts of this clonotype. Its specificity is unknown. The rearrangement uses TRBV9 and TRBJ2-7, with D unresolved. Sample: blood. This receptor was identified in a man over 45 with Graves' hyperthyroidism. CDR3 protein: CASSPTESYEQYF. The CDR3 nucleotides read TGTGCCAGCAGCCCTACCGAGAGCTACGAGCAGTACTTC.